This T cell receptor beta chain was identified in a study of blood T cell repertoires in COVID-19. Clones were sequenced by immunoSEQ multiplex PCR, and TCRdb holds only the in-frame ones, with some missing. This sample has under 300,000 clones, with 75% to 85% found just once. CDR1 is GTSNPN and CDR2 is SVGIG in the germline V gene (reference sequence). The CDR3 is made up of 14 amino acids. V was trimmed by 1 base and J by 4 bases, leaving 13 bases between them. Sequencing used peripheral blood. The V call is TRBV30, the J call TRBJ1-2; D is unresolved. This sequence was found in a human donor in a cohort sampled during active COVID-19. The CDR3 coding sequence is TGTGCCTGGAGTGGAGTAACCTTCGGCTATGGCTACACCTTC. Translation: CAWSGVTFGYGYTF.